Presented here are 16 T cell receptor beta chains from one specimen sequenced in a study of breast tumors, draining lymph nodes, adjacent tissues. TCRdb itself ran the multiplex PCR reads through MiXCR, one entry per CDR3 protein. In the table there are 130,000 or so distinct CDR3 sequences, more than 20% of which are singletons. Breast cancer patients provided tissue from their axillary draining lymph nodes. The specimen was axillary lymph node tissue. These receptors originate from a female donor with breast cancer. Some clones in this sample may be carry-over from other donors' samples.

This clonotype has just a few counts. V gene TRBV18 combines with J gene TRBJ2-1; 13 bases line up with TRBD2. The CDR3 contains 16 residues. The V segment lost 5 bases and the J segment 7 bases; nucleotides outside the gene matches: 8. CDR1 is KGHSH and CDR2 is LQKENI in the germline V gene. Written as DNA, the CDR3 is TGTGCCAGCTCATTTTCCGGGACTAGCGGGGATAATGAGCAGTTCTTC. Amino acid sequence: CASSFSGTSGDNEQFF. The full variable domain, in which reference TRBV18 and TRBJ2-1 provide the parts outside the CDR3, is NAGVMQNPRHLVRRRGQEARLRCSPMKGHSHVYWYRQLPEEGLKFMVYLQKENIIDESGMPKERFSAEFPKEGPSILRIQQVVRGDSAAYFCASSFSGTSGDNEQFFGPGTRLTVL.

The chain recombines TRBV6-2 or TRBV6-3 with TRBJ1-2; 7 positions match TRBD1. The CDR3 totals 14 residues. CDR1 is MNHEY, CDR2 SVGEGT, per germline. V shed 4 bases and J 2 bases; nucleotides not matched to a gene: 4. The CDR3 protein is CASSWDSLNYGYTF. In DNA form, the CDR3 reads TGTGCCAGCAGTTGGGACAGCCTCAACTATGGCTACACCTTC.

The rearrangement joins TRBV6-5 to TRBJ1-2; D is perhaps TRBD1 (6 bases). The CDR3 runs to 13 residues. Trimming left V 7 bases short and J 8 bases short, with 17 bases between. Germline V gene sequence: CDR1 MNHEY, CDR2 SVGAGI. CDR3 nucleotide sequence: TGTGCCAGCAAACACGGGGGGGCTGGCGGCTACACCTTC. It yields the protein CASKHGGAGGYTF.

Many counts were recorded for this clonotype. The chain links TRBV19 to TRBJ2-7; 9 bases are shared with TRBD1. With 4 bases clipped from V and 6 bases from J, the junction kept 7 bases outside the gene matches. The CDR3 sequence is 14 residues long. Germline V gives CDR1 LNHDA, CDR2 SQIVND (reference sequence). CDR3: CASSTGQGRSEQYF. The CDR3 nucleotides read TGTGCCAGTAGTACAGGACAGGGGAGAAGCGAGCAGTACTTC. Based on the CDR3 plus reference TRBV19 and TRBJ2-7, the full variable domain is DGGITQSPKYLFRKEGQNVTLSCEQNLNHDAMYWYRQDPGQGLRLIYYSQIVNDFQKGDIAEGYSVSREKKESFPLTVTSAQKNPTAFYLCASSTGQGRSEQYFGPGTRLTVT.

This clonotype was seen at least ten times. As DNA, the CDR3 is TGTGCCAGCAAATGGTGGCAGGACTACGAGCAGTACTTC. The encoded protein is CASKWWQDYEQYF. The chain links TRBV6-1 to TRBJ2-7; D unresolved. V gave up 7 bases and J gave up 3 bases, with 13 bases separating them. The germline V gene has CDR1 MNHNS and CDR2 SASEGT. This CDR3 is built from 13 residues.

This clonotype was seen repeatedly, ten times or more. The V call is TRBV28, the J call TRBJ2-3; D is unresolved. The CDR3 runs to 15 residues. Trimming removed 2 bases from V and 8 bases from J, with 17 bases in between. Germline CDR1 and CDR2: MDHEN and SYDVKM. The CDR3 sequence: CASSLPAVEVGTQYF. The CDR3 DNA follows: TGTGCCAGCAGTTTACCTGCGGTAGAAGTCGGTACGCAGTATTTT. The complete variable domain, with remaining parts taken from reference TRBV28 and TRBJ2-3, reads DVKVTQSSRYLVKRTGEKVFLECVQDMDHENMFWYRQDPGLGLRLIYFSYDVKMKEKGDIPEGYSVSREKKERFSLILESASTNQTSMYLCASSLPAVEVGTQYFGPGTRLTVL.

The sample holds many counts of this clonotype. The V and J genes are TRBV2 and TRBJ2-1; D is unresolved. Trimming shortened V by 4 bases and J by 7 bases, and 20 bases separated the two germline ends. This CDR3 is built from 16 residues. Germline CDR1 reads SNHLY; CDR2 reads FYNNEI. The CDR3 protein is CASSVGLWVRRNEQFF. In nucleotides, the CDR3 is TGTGCCAGCAGTGTAGGGTTGTGGGTTCGGAGAAATGAGCAGTTCTTC.

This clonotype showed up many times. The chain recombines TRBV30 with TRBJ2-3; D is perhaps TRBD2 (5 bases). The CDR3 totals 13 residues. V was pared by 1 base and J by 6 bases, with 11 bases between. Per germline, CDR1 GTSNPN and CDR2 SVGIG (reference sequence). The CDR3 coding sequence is TGTGCCTGGAGTGGCCCGAGAGGGGATACGCAGTATTTT. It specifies CAWSGPRGDTQYF.

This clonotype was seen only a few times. CDR3 sequence (DNA): TGTGCCAGCAGTTTGTCGGGGTCGTACCAAGAGACCCAGTACTTC. Protein sequence: CASSLSGSYQETQYF. The genes are TRBV28 and TRBJ2-5, with D possibly TRBD2 on 5 matching bases. The CDR3 covers 15 residues. V lost 3 bases to trimming and J lost 0 bases, with 11 bases between them. The V gene's germline CDR1 is MDHEN and CDR2 SYDVKM.

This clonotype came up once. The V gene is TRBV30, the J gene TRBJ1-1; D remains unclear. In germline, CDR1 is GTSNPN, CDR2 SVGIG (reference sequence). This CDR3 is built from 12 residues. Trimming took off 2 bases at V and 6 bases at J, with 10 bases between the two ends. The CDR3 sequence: CAWSTLVAEAFF. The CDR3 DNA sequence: TGTGCCTGGAGTACGCTGGTCGCTGAAGCTTTCTTT.

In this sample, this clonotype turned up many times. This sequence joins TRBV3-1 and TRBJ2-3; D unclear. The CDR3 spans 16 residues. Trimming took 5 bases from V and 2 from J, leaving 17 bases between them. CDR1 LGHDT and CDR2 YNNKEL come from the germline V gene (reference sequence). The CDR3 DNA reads TGTGCCAGCAGCTCAAGACGGATCGGGTCCACAGATACGCAGTATTTT. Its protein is CASSSRRIGSTDTQYF.

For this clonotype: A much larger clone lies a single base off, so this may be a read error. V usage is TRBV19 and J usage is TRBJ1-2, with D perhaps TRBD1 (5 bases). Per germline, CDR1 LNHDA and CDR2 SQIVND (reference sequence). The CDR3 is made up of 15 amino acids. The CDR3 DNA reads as TGTGCCAGTAGTATTAAGGAAAAGGGGCGCTATGGCTACGCCTTC. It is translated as CASSIKEKGRYGYAF.

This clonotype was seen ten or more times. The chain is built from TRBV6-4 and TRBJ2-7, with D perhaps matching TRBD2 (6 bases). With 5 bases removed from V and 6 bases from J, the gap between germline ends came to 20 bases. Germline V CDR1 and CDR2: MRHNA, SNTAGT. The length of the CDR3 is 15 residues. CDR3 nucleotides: TGTGCCAGCAGTCCAAACGGAGGGCCCGTCGTCGAGCAGTACTTC. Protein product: CASSPNGGPVVEQYF.

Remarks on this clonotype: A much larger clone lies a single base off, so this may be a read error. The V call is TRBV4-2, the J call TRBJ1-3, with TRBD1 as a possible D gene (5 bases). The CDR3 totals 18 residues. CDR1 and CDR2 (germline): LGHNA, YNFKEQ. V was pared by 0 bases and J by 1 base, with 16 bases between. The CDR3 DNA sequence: TGTGCCAGCAGCCAAGATCAGGGTCAGCGAATTTCTGGAAACACCATATATTTT. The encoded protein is CASSQDQGQRISGNTIYF.

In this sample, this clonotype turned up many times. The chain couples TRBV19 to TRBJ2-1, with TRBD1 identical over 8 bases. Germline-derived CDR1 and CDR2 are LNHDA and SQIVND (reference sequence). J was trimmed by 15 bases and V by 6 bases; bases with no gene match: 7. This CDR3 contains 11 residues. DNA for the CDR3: TGTGCCAGTAGCGCCGGGACAGGCCCGTTCTTC. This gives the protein CASSAGTGPFF. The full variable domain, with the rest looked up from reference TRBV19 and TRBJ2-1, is DGGITQSPKYLFRKEGQNVTLSCEQNLNHDAMYWYRQDPGQGLRLIYYSQIVNDFQKGDIAEGYSVSREKKESFPLTVTSAQKNPTAFYLCASSAGTGPFFGPGTRLTVL.

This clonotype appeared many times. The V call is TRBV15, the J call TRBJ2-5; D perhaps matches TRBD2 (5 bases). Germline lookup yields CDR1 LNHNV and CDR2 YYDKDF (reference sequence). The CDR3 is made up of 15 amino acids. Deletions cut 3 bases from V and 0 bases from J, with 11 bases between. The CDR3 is CATSSTKDYQETQYF. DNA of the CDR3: TGTGCCACCAGCAGCACGAAGGACTACCAAGAGACCCAGTACTTC.